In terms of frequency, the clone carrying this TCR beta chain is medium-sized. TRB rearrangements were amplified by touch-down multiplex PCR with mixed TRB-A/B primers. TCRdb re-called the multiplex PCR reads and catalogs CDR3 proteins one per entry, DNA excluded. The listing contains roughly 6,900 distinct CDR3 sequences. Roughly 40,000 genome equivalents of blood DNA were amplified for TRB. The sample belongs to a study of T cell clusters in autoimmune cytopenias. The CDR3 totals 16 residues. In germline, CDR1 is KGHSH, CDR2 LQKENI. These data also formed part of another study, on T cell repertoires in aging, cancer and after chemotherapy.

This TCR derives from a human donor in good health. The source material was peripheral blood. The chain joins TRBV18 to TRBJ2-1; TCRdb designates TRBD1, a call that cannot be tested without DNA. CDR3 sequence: CASSAGTGSSYNEQFF.